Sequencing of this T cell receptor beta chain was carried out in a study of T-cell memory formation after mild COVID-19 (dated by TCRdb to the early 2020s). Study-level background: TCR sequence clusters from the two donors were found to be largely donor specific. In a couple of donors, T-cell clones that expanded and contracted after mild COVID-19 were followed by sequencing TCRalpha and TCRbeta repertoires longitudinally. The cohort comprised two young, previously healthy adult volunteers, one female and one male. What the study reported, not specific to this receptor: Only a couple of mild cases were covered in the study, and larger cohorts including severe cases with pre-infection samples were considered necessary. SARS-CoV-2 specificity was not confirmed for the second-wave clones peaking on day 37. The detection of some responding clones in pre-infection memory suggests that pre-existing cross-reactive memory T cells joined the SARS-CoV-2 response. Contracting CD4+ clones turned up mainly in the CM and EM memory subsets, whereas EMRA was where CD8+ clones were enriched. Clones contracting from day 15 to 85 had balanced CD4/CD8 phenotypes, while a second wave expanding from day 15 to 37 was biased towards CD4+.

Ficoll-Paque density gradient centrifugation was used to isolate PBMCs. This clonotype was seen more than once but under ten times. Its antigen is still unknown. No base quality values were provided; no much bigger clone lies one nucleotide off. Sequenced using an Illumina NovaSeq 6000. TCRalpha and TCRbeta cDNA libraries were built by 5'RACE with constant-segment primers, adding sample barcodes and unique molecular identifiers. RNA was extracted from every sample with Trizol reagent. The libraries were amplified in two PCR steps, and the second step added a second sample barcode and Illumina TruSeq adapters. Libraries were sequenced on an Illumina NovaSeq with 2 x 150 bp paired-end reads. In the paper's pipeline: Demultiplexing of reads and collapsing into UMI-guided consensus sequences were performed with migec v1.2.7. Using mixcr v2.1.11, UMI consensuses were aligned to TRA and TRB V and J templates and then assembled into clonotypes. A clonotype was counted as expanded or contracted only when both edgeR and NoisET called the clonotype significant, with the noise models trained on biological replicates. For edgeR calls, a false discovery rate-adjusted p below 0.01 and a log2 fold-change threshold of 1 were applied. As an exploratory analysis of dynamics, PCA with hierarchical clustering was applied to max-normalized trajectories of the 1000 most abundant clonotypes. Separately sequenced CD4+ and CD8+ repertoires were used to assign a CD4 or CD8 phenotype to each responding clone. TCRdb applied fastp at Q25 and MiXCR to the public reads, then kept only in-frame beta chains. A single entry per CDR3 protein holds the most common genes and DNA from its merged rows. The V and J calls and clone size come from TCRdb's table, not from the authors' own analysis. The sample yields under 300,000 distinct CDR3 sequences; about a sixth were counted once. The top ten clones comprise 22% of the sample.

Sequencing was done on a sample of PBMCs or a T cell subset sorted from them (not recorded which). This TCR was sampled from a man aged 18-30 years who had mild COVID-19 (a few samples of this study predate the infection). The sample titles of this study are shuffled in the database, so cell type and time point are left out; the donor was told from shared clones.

The bases are TGCGCCAGCCGGGCAGACTACACTGAAGCTTTCTTT. Translated, it gives CASRADYTEAFF. Recombination linked TRBV5-1 to TRBJ1-1, with the D segment identity uncertain. Counted from cysteine to phenylalanine, this CDR3 has 12 amino acids. Here the CDR3 DNA is all that survives: 36 bases in frame from base 1. Trimming takes 7 bases from V and 3 bases from J, and the germline ends sit 10 bases apart. As encoded in the germline V gene, CDR1 is SGHRS while CDR2 is YFSETQ.